These 9 T cell receptor beta chains originate from one sample sequenced in a study of T cell clonality in common variable immunodeficiency. Using immunoSEQ multiplex PCR, the repertoire was profiled, and TCRdb retains in-frame clones only, with some absent. Listed for the sample are roughly 34,000 clones, none seen a single time. Sequencing was done on a sample of peripheral blood mononuclear cells. These receptors were collected from a person between 18 and 69 years old in good health.

There are many counts of this clone. The read comes to an end 3 residues before the CDR3 does, leaving the germline J gene to fill in the end. The genes are TRBV30 and TRBJ1-6; D is uncertain. This CDR3 has 13 residues. CDR1 and CDR2 (germline): GTSNPN, SVGIG (reference sequence). V was pared by 5 bases and J by 7 bases, with 12 bases between. CDR3 loop: CAWVTGWNSPLHF. The CDR3 bases that were read are TGTGCCTGGGTGACCGGGTGGAATTCACCC.

This clone was seen at least ten times. The read comes to an end 3 residues before the CDR3 does, leaving the germline J gene to fill in the end. The chain is built from TRBV20-1 and TRBJ2-3; 14 bases map to TRBD2. Germline V gene sequence: CDR1 DFQATT, CDR2 SNEGSKA (reference sequence). Germline trimming cut 6 bases from V and 5 bases from J; bases unmatched to any gene: 7. The CDR3 is 15 residues long. The covered CDR3 bases are TGCAGTGCCATGGGGACTAGCGGGAGAGAAGATACG. This gives the protein CSAMGTSGREDT. Given in full, the CDR3 is CSAMGTSGREDTQYF.

This clone has at least ten counts. The CDR3 end lies 3 residues beyond the end of the read and is filled in from the germline J gene. The chain combines TRBV20-1 with TRBJ2-7; 7 bases agree with TRBD1. V shed 7 bases and J 2 bases; nucleotides not matched to a gene: 11. The germline gives CDR1 DFQATT, CDR2 SNEGSKA (reference sequence). The CDR3 is 14 residues long. CDR3 in amino acids: CSVLTGANPYEQYF. CDR3 bases read: TGCAGTGTCCTAACAGGGGCCAACCCCTACGAG.

There are many counts of this clone. From the germline J gene comes the end of the CDR3, since the read stops 3 residues before it. V gene TRBV2 combines with J gene TRBJ2-2; D is perhaps TRBD1 (6 bases). Per the germline V gene, CDR1 is SNHLY and CDR2 is FYNNEI. The CDR3 extends over 14 amino acids. The germline V and J ends were trimmed by 3 bases and 6 bases, with 11 bases remaining between them. The CDR3 here is CASSDRGRAGELFF. The CDR3 DNA, read in part, is TGTGCCAGCAGTGACAGGGGAAGGGCCGGGGAG.

This clone has a count of ten or more. The CDR3 extends 3 residues past the end of the read, so its final part is completed from the germline J gene. The rearrangement joins TRBV20-1 to TRBJ2-7, with 12 bases that match TRBD2. V lost 5 bases to trimming and J lost 0 bases; unmatched junction nucleotides: 17. Germline CDR1 is DFQATT and CDR2 is SNEGSKA (reference sequence). This CDR3 has 19 amino acids. This chain's CDR3 is CSAHGLAGQGSVSSYEQYF. CDR3 DNA, as far as it was read: TGCAGTGCTCACGGACTAGCGGGACAGGGCTCCGTTAGCTCCTACGAG.

The table lists this clone with many counts. The read ends 3 residues early relative to the CDR3; the germline J gene fills the gap. The chain links TRBV7-6 to TRBJ2-5; TRBD1 might be the D (6 bases). V was shortened by 5 bases and J by 5 bases, with 24 bases between the two germline ends. This CDR3 is built from 17 residues. Germline V gene data show CDR1 as SGHVS and CDR2 as FNYEAQ. The sequenced part of the CDR3 DNA is TGTGCCAGCAGCCCCCTCAACCGGGACATCCGATACGAGACC. This gives the protein CASSPLNRDIRYET. The CDR3 as a whole reads CASSPLNRDIRYETQYF.

This clone was seen repeatedly, ten times or more. The sequenced fragment ends 3 residues before the CDR3 boundary, so the rest is inferred from the germline J gene. The rearrangement joins TRBV11-2 to TRBJ1-5, with TRBD1 matching over 7 bases. V was clipped by 4 bases and J by 4 bases; unmatched bases: 4. The germline gives CDR1 SGHAT, CDR2 FQNNGV. The CDR3 runs 14 residues. Partial CDR3 DNA: TGTGCCAGCAGCTCGACAGGGATTAATCAGCCC. Protein product: CASSSTGINQP. The entire CDR3 protein reads CASSSTGINQPQHF.

This clone was detected many times. Read coverage stops 3 residues before the CDR3 terminus; the germline J gene supplies the remainder. The V and J genes are TRBV20-1 and TRBJ2-4; the D call may be TRBD1 or TRBD2 (5 bases each). CDR3 size: 16 residues. Trimming shortened V by 0 bases and J by 3 bases, and 15 bases separated the two germline ends. Germline CDR1 DFQATT, CDR2 SNEGSKA (reference sequence). CDR3 DNA (partial): TGCAGTGCTAGAGATCCAGCAGAGGGGTTCAAAAACATT. It specifies CSARDPAEGFKNI. In full, the CDR3 reads CSARDPAEGFKNIQYF.

In this sample, this clone turned up many times. The CDR3 extends 3 residues past the end of the read, so its final part is completed from the germline J gene. V and J are TRBV12-5 and TRBJ1-1; D may be TRBD1 (5 bases). Germline V lookup: CDR1 LGHNT, CDR2 FRNRAP. The CDR3 sequence is 16 residues long. V lost 6 bases and J lost 2, with 19 bases in between. The covered CDR3 bases are TGTGCTAGTGGATCGGACGTGGGGGGTGCAAACACTGAA. Encoded protein: CASGSDVGGANTE. The complete CDR3 sequence is CASGSDVGGANTEAFF.